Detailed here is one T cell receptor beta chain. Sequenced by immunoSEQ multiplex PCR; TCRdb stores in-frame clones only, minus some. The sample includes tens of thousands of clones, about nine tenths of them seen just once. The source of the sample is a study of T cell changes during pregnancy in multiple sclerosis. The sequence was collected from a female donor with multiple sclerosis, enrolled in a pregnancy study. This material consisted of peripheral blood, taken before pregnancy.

The CDR3 DNA is TGTGCCAGCAGTGAGACTAGCGACCAAGAGACCCAGTACTTC. Amino acids: CASSETSDQETQYF. This chain uses TRBV2 with TRBJ2-5, with 8 positions matching TRBD2. V trimming: 3 bases; J trimming: 0 bases; junction bases outside the gene matches: 0. The CDR3 extends over 14 amino acids. Germline V lookup: CDR1 SNHLY, CDR2 FYNNEI.